This record looks at one TCR beta chain sequence and its context. V was pared by 4 bases and J by 4 bases, with 14 bases between. The CDR3 contains 15 residues. Germline V gene data show CDR1 as LNHDA and CDR2 as SQIVND (reference sequence). This entry is derived from a study of blood T cell repertoires in COVID-19. About the study: Some COVID-19 samples were acute and others convalescent; all came from the United States, Italy and Spain. PBMCs, B-cell-depleted T cells, or T cells were the source of the cDNA or gDNA that made up the material.

In the authors' methods: Counts of nucleated cells, estimated from reference gene primer amplification, were obtained. Only in-frame clones appear in the TCRdb table, and some are missing; sequencing was by immunoSEQ multiplex PCR. The V and J calls and the clone size are those of that table, but D and trimming were determined from the DNA. The data show roughly 120,000 clones, over 65% seen once. The source is a man aged 25 to 45 with acute or convalescent COVID-19. The chain couples TRBV19 to TRBJ1-5, with D possibly matching TRBD1 (6 bases). The sequenced sample was peripheral blood. Written as DNA, the CDR3 is TGTGCCAGTAGTACCCTACCGACAGGAAATCAGCCCCAGCATTTT. Residues: CASSTLPTGNQPQHF. Filled out from reference TRBV19 and TRBJ1-5, the complete variable domain reads DGGITQSPKYLFRKEGQNVTLSCEQNLNHDAMYWYRQDPGQGLRLIYYSQIVNDFQKGDIAEGYSVSREKKESFPLTVTSAQKNPTAFYLCASSTLPTGNQPQHFGDGTRLSIL.